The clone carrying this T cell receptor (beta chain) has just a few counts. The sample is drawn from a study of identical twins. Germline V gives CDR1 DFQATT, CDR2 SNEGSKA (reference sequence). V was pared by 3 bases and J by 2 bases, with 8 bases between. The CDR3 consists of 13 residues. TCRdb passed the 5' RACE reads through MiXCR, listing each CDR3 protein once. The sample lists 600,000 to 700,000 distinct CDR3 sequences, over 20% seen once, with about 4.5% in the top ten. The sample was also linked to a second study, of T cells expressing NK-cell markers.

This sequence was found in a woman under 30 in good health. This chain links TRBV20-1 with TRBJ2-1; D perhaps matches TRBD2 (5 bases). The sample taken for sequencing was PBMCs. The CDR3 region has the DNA TGCAGTGCTAGCGGGGATACCTACAATGAGCAGTTCTTC. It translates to CSASGDTYNEQFF.